What follows are 8 T cell receptor beta chains derived from one specimen sequenced in a study of blood T cell repertoires in COVID-19. Produced via immunoSEQ multiplex PCR; TCRdb's table is partial and in-frame only. The sample lists approximately 230,000 clones; approximately 80% were seen once. Material: peripheral blood. The source of these receptors is a man aged 30 to 39 with active or convalescent COVID-19.

The rearrangement uses TRBV27 and TRBJ2-7; D is perhaps TRBD1 (5 bases). CDR3 length: 14 residues. V lost 3 bases and J lost 3, with 12 bases in between. The germline V gene has CDR1 MNHEY and CDR2 SMNVEV (reference sequence). The CDR3 DNA sequence: TGTGCCAGCAGTTTCCAGGGCCTGAACTACGAGCAGTACTTC. This translates into CASSFQGLNYEQYF.

The J gene is TRBJ2-5, the V gene TRBV5-3, with 12 bases lining up with TRBD2. TRBV5-3 is recorded as an ORF, its role being uncertain. The CDR3 has 19 residues. The ends lost 0 bases at V and 0 bases at J; junction bases unmatched: 9. The CDR3 protein is CARSLALAGGFSYQETQYF. CDR3 DNA sequence: TGTGCCAGAAGCTTGGCCCTAGCGGGGGGGTTCTCGTACCAAGAGACCCAGTACTTC.

The V gene is TRBV28, the J gene TRBJ2-7; perhaps TRBD2 as D (6 bases). The germline V and J ends were trimmed by 5 bases and 2 bases, with 16 bases remaining between them. The V gene's germline CDR1 is MDHEN and CDR2 SYDVKM. This CDR3 contains 15 residues. The CDR3 sequence is CASSAYRDSPYEQYF. The CDR3 nucleotides read TGTGCCAGCAGTGCCTACCGGGACTCACCCTACGAGCAGTACTTC.

Points on this clone: Additional DNA sequences in this sample encode the identical CDR3. The V gene is TRBV28, the J gene TRBJ2-7, with a tentative D call TRBD2 (6 bases). Trimming took off 1 base at V and 3 bases at J, with 13 bases between the two ends. Germline lookup yields CDR1 MDHEN and CDR2 SYDVKM. CDR3 length: 15 residues. DNA of the CDR3: TGTGCCAGCAGTTTATCTGGGACCGGGGGCTACGAGCAGTACTTC. It translates to CASSLSGTGGYEQYF.

As regards this clone: This CDR3 is also generated by other DNA sequences in the sample. The chain is built from TRBV9 and TRBJ2-1, with a weak D call TRBD1 (6 bases). V lost 2 bases to trimming and J lost 4 bases, with 13 bases between them. Per the germline V gene, CDR1 is SGDLS and CDR2 is YYNGEE. CDR3 length: 15 amino acids. The DNA for the CDR3 is TGTGCCAGCAGCGTTGGTGGGACACAATACAATGAGCAGTTCTTC. Residues: CASSVGGTQYNEQFF.

This clone has only a few counts. V gene TRBV12-3 or TRBV12-4 combines with J gene TRBJ1-4; D gene ambiguous. This CDR3 spans 12 amino acids. The V gene lost 5 bases and the J gene lost 12 bases, with 13 bases spanning the gap. The CDR3 DNA reads as TGTGCCAGCAGTGAAAAAGCAGAGGAACTGTTTTTT. This translates into CASSEKAEELFF.

The gene calls are TRBV7-2 and TRBJ1-2, with 7 bases matching TRBD1. The CDR3 sequence is 13 residues long. V shed 5 bases and J 8 bases; nucleotides not matched to a gene: 8. The germline V gene encodes CDR1 SGHTA and CDR2 FQGNSA. The CDR3: CASSIRQGVGYTF. For the CDR3, the DNA is TGTGCCAGCAGCATTAGACAGGGAGTAGGCTACACCTTC.

The rearrangement joins TRBV30 to TRBJ2-6; 8 positions match TRBD2. V lost 5 bases and J lost 2; bases outside the gene matches: 17. Germline V gene lookup returns CDR1 GTSNPN and CDR2 SVGIG (reference sequence). This CDR3 spans 19 amino acids. The CDR3: CAWGPPTEPRGAGANVLTF. CDR3 sequence (DNA): TGTGCCTGGGGCCCCCCGACCGAACCGCGGGGGGCTGGGGCCAACGTCCTGACTTTC.